This record concerns one T cell receptor beta chain sequence. The sample is drawn from a study of blood T cell repertoires in COVID-19. Overall study: Sites across the United States, Italy and Spain contributed samples from acute and convalescent COVID-19. The analysed material was cDNA or gDNA that came from T cells, B-cell-depleted T cells, or PBMCs.

The CDR3 has 20 residues. V lost 8 bases to trimming and J lost 2 bases; unmatched junction nucleotides: 23. Per the germline V gene, CDR1 is MDHEN and CDR2 is SYDVKM. Authors' data handling: Scientists estimated how many nucleated cells there were by amplifying reference gene primers. Assay used: immunoSEQ multiplex PCR; TCRdb lists only in-frame clones, some missing. V and J calls and clone size are those listed in that table; D and trimming were worked out from the DNA. Of 110,000 or so clones listed, 88% are singletons. Material for sequencing was peripheral blood. This sequence joins TRBV28 and TRBJ1-3, with TRBD1 matching 8 bases. This clonotype was obtained from a human donor in a cohort sampled during active COVID-19. The CDR3 reads CASHSPLMMDRVKAGNTIYF. CDR3 in DNA: TGTGCCAGCCATTCGCCTCTTATGATGGACAGGGTGAAAGCTGGAAACACCATATATTTT.